This TCR beta chain was retrieved from a study of T cell responses to AZD1222 COVID-19 vaccine listed by TCRdb under 2021. Looking at the study overall: Because spike-specific TCR depth and breadth did not differ between the two schedules, AZD1222 recipients who got a second dose at roughly 4 weeks were pooled with those who got a second dose at roughly 12 weeks. A total of 230 or so trial participants underwent TCR sequencing, of whom some 210 received two doses of AZD1222 and some 25 received two doses of the MenACWY control vaccine. Trial participants were enrolled into age subgroups of 18-55, 56-69 and 70-plus years, which contained around 150, 28 and 57 TCR-sequenced participants, respectively. On the study overall, not on this receptor specifically: Nearly half of unique spike-specific TCRs reportedly recognized epitopes outside regions mutated in the B.1.351 and B.1.1.7 variants. Because no day 14 peak-response samples were available, the repertoires could be characterized only after the peak T cell response. After two AZD1222 doses, spike-specific TCR breadth and depth were significantly higher than at day 0 and than in MenACWY recipients. Participants were mostly white British and included more females than males, and it was suggested by the authors that clonal diversity may have been underestimated. Vaccine-associated CD4 TCRs spanned the whole spike protein, with dominant responses in regions 160-218 and 743-854. Conclusions about previously exposed vaccinees were limited because only six AZD1222 recipients were SARS-CoV-2 seropositive at baseline. The 56-69-year group was small, and its depth increase did not reach significance, likely because of low power.

About this clone: What antigen it recognizes has not been identified. No much larger clonotype is one base removed from it; base qualities were not supplied.

The CDR3 regions of human TCRbeta chains were subjected to immunosequencing. In the original analysis: Repertoire TCRs were matched against a reference library of SARS-CoV-2-specific TCRs generated with the MIRA antigen-specificity platform. Breadth meant the fraction of unique TCRs that were SARS-CoV-2-associated, whereas depth meant the fraction of total T cells that were SARS-CoV-2-associated. Using the MIRA data, every spike-specific TCR was mapped to the spike region that the TCR reacted to and assigned to either a CD4 or a CD8 class. Log10-transformed breadth and depth values were compared by one-way ANOVA with Sidak's multiple comparisons tests. TCRdb holds this immuneACCESS table with in-frame rearrangements only. Some clones are missing; in checked studies, unresolved V genes explain under half, and the rest has no known cause. Clone size and the V and J calls come from that table; the DNA yielded D and trimming. The sample table contains 100,000 to 150,000 clones; only one count was recorded for about 88% of them. The ten largest clones represent around 10% of the sample.

The time point label on this specimen signifies: baseline before first vaccination. Vaccinee samples came from UK trials COV001 and COV002, including a single-blind randomized controlled phase 2/3 trial of AZD1222 (ChAdOx1 nCoV-19) in healthy adults. For TCRbeta chain sequencing, PBMC samples were collected from trial participants at day 0 and at day 28 after the second dose. CDR3 length: 14 amino acids, cysteine to phenylalanine. Only the CDR3 DNA stays, 42 bases, in frame from base 1. The germline V gene gives CDR1 as MGHRA and CDR2 as YSYEKL. Here V drops 2 bases and J drops 10 bases, and the junction holds 7 bases not matched to any gene.

This sequence was found in an adult in good health. The chain is assembled from TRBV4-1 and TRBJ1-1, and 10 junctional nucleotides match TRBD1. Sequences were derived from peripheral blood, sampled on day 0 of AZD1222 vaccination. At the DNA level, the sequence is TGCGCCAGCAGCCAAACTGGACAGGGGGGTAGAGCTTTCTTT. It codes for CASSQTGQGGRAFF.